These 9 T cell receptor beta chains were sequenced from one sample in a study of cytomegalovirus exposure and HLA in healthy donors. The repertoire was sequenced with immunoSEQ multiplex PCR; TCRdb's copy has only in-frame clones and lacks some. The profile shows hundreds of thousands of clones, approximately 87% of them singletons. Specimen: PBMCs. These receptors came from a woman aged 18-29 years in good health and CMV-seronegative.

CDR3 protein: CASSPATGRSNQPQHF. The CDR3 coding sequence is TGTGCCAGCTCACCAGCAACGGGACGTAGCAATCAGCCCCAGCATTTT. The V and J genes are TRBV18 and TRBJ1-5, with D maybe TRBD1 (5 bases). The V gene lost 2 bases and the J gene lost 0 bases, with 11 bases spanning the gap. The CDR3 loop spans 16 amino acids. Per germline, CDR1 KGHSH and CDR2 LQKENI.

Points on this clone: One junction end does not reproduce the germline sequence, and a read error may be involved. The chain links TRBV7-9 to TRBJ2-5; tentative D call: TRBD1 (6 bases). The CDR3 has 14 amino acids. CDR1 and CDR2 (germline): SEHNR, FQNEAQ (reference sequence). For the CDR3, the DNA is TGTGCCAACAGCTTTTTATGGGGGCGAGAGACCCAGTACTTC. Amino acids: CANSFLWGRETQYF.

The chain combines TRBV6-4 with TRBJ2-1; 7 bases match TRBD1. J gave up 5 bases and V 8 bases, and 6 bases lay outside the gene matches. The CDR3 covers 13 residues. The V gene's germline CDR1 is MRHNA and CDR2 SNTAGT. The CDR3 coding sequence is TGTGCCAGCGGGACAGCCTCTAACAATGAGCAGTTCTTC. Translated, it gives CASGTASNNEQFF.

The rearrangement joins TRBV28 to TRBJ1-4; D not certain. V was pared by 8 bases and J by 5 bases, with 15 bases between. This CDR3 region has 14 residues. Germline loops: CDR1 MDHEN, CDR2 SYDVKM. The CDR3 DNA reads as TGTGCCAGCGTTAGGACGGCTTCGAATGAAAAACTGTTTTTT. It codes for CASVRTASNEKLFF.

The J gene is TRBJ1-4, the V gene TRBV27; D gene ambiguous. Germline CDR1 reads MNHEY; CDR2 reads SMNVEV (reference sequence). CDR3 length equals 17 residues. Trimming left V 5 bases short and J 4 bases short, with 20 bases between. The CDR3 here is CASSPTVDGANNEKLFF. The DNA for the CDR3 is TGTGCCAGCAGTCCGACCGTGGACGGCGCTAATAATGAAAAACTGTTTTTT.

The V and J genes are TRBV5-1 and TRBJ1-2; TRBD1 agrees at 7 bases. This CDR3 comprises 14 residues. The germline V gene encodes CDR1 SGHRS and CDR2 YFSETQ. V gave up 6 bases and J gave up 4 bases; unmatched junction bases: 9. The CDR3 spells CASNWDSPGYGYTF. CDR3 bases: TGCGCCAGCAACTGGGACAGTCCCGGCTATGGCTACACCTTC.

This clone was recorded only once. The genes are TRBV18 and TRBJ1-5; D unresolved. This CDR3 region has 13 residues. The germline V and J ends were trimmed by 3 bases and 5 bases, with 8 bases remaining between them. Germline-derived CDR1 and CDR2 are KGHSH and LQKENI. CDR3 region: CASSPGMYQPQHF. In DNA form, the CDR3 reads TGTGCCAGCTCACCTGGGATGTATCAGCCCCAGCATTTT.

The chain recombines TRBV2 with TRBJ2-2; the D gene is possibly TRBD1 (5 bases). CDR1 SNHLY and CDR2 FYNNEI come from the germline V gene. The CDR3 has 14 residues. V was pared by 3 bases and J by 6 bases, with 11 bases between. In DNA, the CDR3 is TGTGCCAGCAGTGATGGGGCGGTCCCCGGGGAGCTGTTTTTT. Its translation: CASSDGAVPGELFF.

The rearrangement links TRBV6-1 to TRBJ2-7, with 10 bases fitting TRBD2. Germline CDR1 and CDR2: MNHNS and SASEGT. The CDR3 has 15 residues. V lost 6 bases, J lost 4 bases, and 9 bases stayed unmatched. The CDR3 loop is CASRLELAGVYEQYF. The CDR3 nucleotides read TGTGCCAGCAGACTGGAGCTAGCGGGAGTTTACGAGCAGTACTTC.